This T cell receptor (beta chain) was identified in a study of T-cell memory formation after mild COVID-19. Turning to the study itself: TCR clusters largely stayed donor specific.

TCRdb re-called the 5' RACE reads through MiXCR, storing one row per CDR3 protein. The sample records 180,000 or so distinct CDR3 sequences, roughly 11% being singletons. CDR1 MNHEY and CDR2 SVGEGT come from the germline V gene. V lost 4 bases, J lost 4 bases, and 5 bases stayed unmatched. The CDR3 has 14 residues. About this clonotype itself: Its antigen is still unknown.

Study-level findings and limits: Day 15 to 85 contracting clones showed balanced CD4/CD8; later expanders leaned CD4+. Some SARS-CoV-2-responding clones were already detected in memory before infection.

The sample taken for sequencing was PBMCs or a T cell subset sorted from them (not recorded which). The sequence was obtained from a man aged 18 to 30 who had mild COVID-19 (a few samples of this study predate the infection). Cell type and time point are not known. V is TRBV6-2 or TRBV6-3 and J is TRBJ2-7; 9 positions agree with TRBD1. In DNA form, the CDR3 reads TGTGCCAGCAGTTCACAGGGGGCGACGTACGAGCAGTACTTC. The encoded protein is CASSSQGATYEQYF.